This T cell receptor (beta chain) was recovered during a study of T cell repertoires in cytomegalovirus infection. Overall study findings and caveats: In two of eight donors, the top clonotype was HLA-C-restricted CMV-specific.

TCRdb redid the calling of the reads with MiXCR, one entry per CDR3 protein. The repertoire holds more than 400,000 distinct CDR3 sequences, with about 30% as singletons. A note on this clonotype: Its antigen is unidentified.

After removal of 5 bases from V and 7 bases from J, the junction contained 10 bases not matched to a gene. The CDR3 has 15 residues. Sequencing input: PBMCs. The rearrangement joins TRBV12-3 or TRBV12-4 to TRBJ2-1, with TRBD2 identical over 8 bases. This receptor was obtained from a human donor in good health (CMV status not recorded). Some clones in this sample may be carry-over from other donors' samples. The CDR3 sequence: CASSRPGLVPNEQFF. CDR3 nucleotides: TGTGCCAGCAGTCGTCCGGGACTAGTCCCAAATGAGCAGTTCTTC.